The sequence of this TCR beta chain was determined in a study of blood T cell repertoires in COVID-19. Recruits, aged roughly 18 to 95 years, lived in 24 US areas. Clinical histories supplied by participants themselves formed the basis of cohort assignment. In the authors' methods: Amplification of reference gene primers provided the estimated nucleated cell counts. Produced via immunoSEQ multiplex PCR; TCRdb's table is partial and in-frame only. V and J calls and clone size are those listed in that table; D and trimming were worked out from the DNA. The sample contains 160,000 or so clones, 75% to 85% of which appear only once. The CDR3 is made up of 16 amino acids. V lost 1 base to trimming and J lost 0 bases, with 12 bases between them. Germline CDR1 is LNHDA and CDR2 is SQIVND (reference sequence).

The gene calls are TRBV19 and TRBJ1-2; D gene ambiguous. The TCR originated in a man between 40 and 49 years old who had recovered from COVID-19. The sequencing input was PBMCs or T cells enriched from blood (not recorded which). The CDR3 nucleotides are TGTGCCAGTAGTATAGCGGCGAGGCCGGCTAACTATGGCTACACCTTC. Translation gives CASSIAARPANYGYTF.